This TCR beta chain is from a study of blood T cell repertoires in COVID-19. Produced via immunoSEQ multiplex PCR; TCRdb's table is partial and in-frame only. The top ten clones hold approximately 10% of a sample with 250,000 to 350,000 clones, about 90% of them seen once. This CDR3 is built from 14 residues. CDR1 and CDR2 from the germline V gene are KGHSY and FQNENV. With 2 bases clipped from V and 7 bases from J, the junction kept 6 bases outside the gene matches. The TCR comes from a woman aged 25 to 45 with COVID-19, enrolled during active disease. The chain employs TRBV16 and TRBJ1-2, with 8 bases identical to TRBD1. The sample was peripheral blood. The CDR3 reads CASSQDRGGSGYTF. CDR3 nucleotides: TGTGCCAGCAGCCAAGACAGGGGAGGGAGTGGCTACACCTTC.